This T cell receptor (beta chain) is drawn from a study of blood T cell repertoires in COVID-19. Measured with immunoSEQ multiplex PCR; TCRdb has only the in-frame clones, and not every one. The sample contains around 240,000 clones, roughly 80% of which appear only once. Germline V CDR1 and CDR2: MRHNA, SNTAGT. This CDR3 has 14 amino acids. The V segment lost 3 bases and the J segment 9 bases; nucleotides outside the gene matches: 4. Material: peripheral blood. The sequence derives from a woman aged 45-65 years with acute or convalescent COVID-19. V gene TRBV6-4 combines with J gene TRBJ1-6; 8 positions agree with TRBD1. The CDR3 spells CASSEVTGVSPLHF. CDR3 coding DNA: TGTGCCAGCAGTGAGGTGACAGGGGTTTCACCCCTCCACTTT.